This T cell receptor beta chain was sequenced during a study of cytomegalovirus exposure and HLA in healthy donors. Assay: immunoSEQ multiplex PCR; the TCRdb copy retains only in-frame clones and omits some. Seen here are approximately 62,000 clones, 92% observed once, and the top ten hold around 1.4%. Trimming stripped 5 bases from V and 6 bases from J, with 20 bases between. CDR1 is SGHTA, CDR2 FQGNSA, per germline. The CDR3 is 15 residues long. The specimen was PBMCs. The chain uses TRBV7-2 and TRBJ2-7, with D possibly being TRBD1 (7 bases). This clonotype was obtained from a woman aged 18-29 years in good health and CMV-seronegative. The CDR3 nucleotides read TGTGCCAGCAGCCCTATGTCAGGGGGGAATAGCGAGCAGTACTTC. Amino acids: CASSPMSGGNSEQYF.